This entry describes one T cell receptor beta chain. Its target is not known. Possible read error: a much larger clone is one base away. This record comes from a study of T cell repertoires in cytomegalovirus infection. Study summary: Indicated by public TCR beta signatures were CMV infection and matching HLA type. Study-wide results and limits: Public TCR beta family frequency separated CMV-and-HLA carriers, including in an independent cohort.

Germline CDR1 reads SGHNT; CDR2 reads YYREEE (reference sequence). The CDR3 contains 15 residues. TCRdb recomputed calls from the reads with MiXCR, one row per CDR3 protein. The sample has some 300,000 distinct CDR3 sequences; around 10% are singletons. This sequence was found in a human donor in good health (CMV status not recorded). Some clones in this sample may be carry-over from other donors' samples. The chain joins TRBV5-4 to TRBJ1-2, with a possible D match to TRBD1 (6 bases). The specimen was PBMCs. The chain's CDR3 is CASSLHYGGDYSYTF. CDR3 DNA: TGTGCCAGCAGCTTACACTACGGGGGCGACTATAGCTACACCTTC.